This TCR beta chain is from a study of shared T cell receptors in the human thymus. This clone was seen only a few times. Using immunoSEQ multiplex PCR, the repertoire was profiled, and TCRdb retains in-frame clones only, with some absent. The data show hundreds of thousands of clones, 75% to 85% seen once. Between the trimmed V and J ends, which lost 5 bases and 5 bases, there was a span of 16 bases. The CDR3 has 14 residues. The V gene's germline CDR1 is SEHNR and CDR2 FQNEAQ (reference sequence). This same sample was also part of a study on human thymus T cells.

The rearrangement joins TRBV7-9 to TRBJ2-7; weak D call: TRBD1 (5 bases). The material sequenced was thymocytes. This TCR was sampled from a boy under three years old with a congenital heart defect. This chain's CDR3 is CASSQDIVSHEQYF. CDR3 bases: TGTGCCAGCAGCCAGGACATAGTCAGCCACGAGCAGTACTTC.